The T cell receptor (beta chain) described here comes from a study of a mutant IDH1 vaccine in newly diagnosed glioma. Across the whole study: Following radiotherapy alone, or alongside temozolomide cycles, vaccination was started after an interval of 4-6 weeks. Patients arrived already treated with radiotherapy, temozolomide, or both, most having had both.

Specified time point: week 47, end of study. Doses consisted of 300 ug of mutant IDH1 20-mer peptide each, paired with topical imiquimod. All eight of the vaccinations patients received fell in weeks 1, 3, 5, 7, 11, 15, 19 and 23. The repertoire was sequenced with immunoSEQ multiplex PCR; TCRdb's copy has only in-frame clones and lacks some. Of around 50,000 clones in the sample, less than 85% were seen once. Turning to this clone: What it binds is unknown.

V was pared by 3 bases and J by 3 bases, with 11 bases between. Germline loops: CDR1 MDHEN, CDR2 SYDVKM. This CDR3 has 14 residues. This TCR derives from a woman in her thirties with glioma. Some clones in this sample may be carry-over from other donors' samples. Sequenced material: PBMCs, taken from a glioma patient whose treatment included an IDH1 peptide vaccine. This chain connects TRBV28 to TRBJ1-1, with D unclear. The CDR3 protein is CASSFGRRYTEAFF. Here the CDR3 DNA reads TGTGCCAGCAGTTTCGGGCGCAGGTACACTGAAGCTTTCTTT.